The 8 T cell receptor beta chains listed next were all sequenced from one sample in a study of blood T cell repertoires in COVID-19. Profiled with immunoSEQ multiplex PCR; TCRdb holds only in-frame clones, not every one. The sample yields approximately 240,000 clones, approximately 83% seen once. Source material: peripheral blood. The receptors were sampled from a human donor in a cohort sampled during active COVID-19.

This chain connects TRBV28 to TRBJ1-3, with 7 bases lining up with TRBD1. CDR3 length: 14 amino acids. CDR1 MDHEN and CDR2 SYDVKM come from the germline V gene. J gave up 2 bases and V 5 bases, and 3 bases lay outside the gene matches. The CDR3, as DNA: TGTGCCAGCAGTCCAGGGGGAGCTGGAAACACCATATATTTT. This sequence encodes CASSPGGAGNTIYF.

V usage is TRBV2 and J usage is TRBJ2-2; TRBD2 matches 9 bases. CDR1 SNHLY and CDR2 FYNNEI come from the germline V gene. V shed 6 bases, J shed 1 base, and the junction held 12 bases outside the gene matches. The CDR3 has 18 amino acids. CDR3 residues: CASRGSLAGTLNTGELFF. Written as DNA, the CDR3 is TGTGCCAGCAGGGGGAGCCTAGCGGGGACCTTGAACACCGGGGAGCTGTTTTTT.

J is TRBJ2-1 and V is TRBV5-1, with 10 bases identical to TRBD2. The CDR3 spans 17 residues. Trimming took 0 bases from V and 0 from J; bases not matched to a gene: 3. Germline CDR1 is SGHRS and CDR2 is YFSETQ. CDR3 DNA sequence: TGCGCCAGCAGCTTGGGACTAGCGGGTGCCTCCTACAATGAGCAGTTCTTC. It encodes CASSLGLAGASYNEQFF.

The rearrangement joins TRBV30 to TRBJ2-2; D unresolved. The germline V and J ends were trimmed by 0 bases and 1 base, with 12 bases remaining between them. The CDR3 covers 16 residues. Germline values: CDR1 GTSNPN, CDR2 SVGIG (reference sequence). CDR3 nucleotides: TGTGCCTGGAGTGTGACACAGCTTAGGAACACCGGGGAGCTGTTTTTT. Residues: CAWSVTQLRNTGELFF.

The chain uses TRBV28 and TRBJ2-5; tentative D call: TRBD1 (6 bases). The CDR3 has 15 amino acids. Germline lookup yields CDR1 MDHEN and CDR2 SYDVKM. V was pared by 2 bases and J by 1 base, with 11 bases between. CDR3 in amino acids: CASSLEDRTQETQYF. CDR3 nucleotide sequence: TGTGCCAGCAGTTTAGAAGACAGGACCCAAGAGACCCAGTACTTC.

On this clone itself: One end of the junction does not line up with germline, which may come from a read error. The CDR3 loop reads CASSSLNSEAFF. CDR3 DNA: TGTGCCAGCAGCTCCCTGAACAGTGAAGCTTTCTTT. This rearrangement joins TRBV11-2 to TRBJ1-1, with unresolved D. Germline CDR1 is SGHAT and CDR2 is FQNNGV. This CDR3 spans 12 amino acids.

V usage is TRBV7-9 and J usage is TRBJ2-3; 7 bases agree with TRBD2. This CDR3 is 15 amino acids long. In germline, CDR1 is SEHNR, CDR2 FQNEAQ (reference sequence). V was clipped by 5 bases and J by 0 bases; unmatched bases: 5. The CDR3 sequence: CASSPGLPSTDTQYF. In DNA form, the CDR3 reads TGTGCCAGCAGCCCGGGACTACCTAGCACAGATACGCAGTATTTT.

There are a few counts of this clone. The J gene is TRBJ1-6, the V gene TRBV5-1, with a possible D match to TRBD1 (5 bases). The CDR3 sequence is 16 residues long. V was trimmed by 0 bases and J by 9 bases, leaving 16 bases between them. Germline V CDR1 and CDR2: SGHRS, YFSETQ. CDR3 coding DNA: TGCGCCAGCAGCTTGGATGGGGGGTTAAATGCTTCACCCCTCCACTTT. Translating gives CASSLDGGLNASPLHF.